This TCR beta chain was sequenced in a study of blood T cell repertoires in COVID-19. Original methodology: Reference gene primer amplification yielded estimated nucleated cell counts. Generated by immunoSEQ multiplex PCR, the TCRdb table keeps only in-frame clones and is missing some. Clone size and V and J calls were adopted from that table, with D and trimming inferred from the DNA. The sample consists of about 210,000 clones, 80% of them appearing once. Sequences were obtained from peripheral blood. This clonotype was obtained from a man aged 55 to 70 with acute or convalescent COVID-19.

CDR3: CASGEGIYGYTF. Written as DNA, the CDR3 is TGTGCCAGCGGGGAGGGAATCTATGGCTACACCTTC. The chain links TRBV3-1 (or the pseudogene TRBV3-2) to TRBJ1-2; D is uncertain. V lost 8 bases and J 4 bases, leaving 11 bases between the germline ends. The CDR3 has 12 amino acids. In germline, CDR1 is LGHDT, CDR2 YNNKEL (reference sequence).